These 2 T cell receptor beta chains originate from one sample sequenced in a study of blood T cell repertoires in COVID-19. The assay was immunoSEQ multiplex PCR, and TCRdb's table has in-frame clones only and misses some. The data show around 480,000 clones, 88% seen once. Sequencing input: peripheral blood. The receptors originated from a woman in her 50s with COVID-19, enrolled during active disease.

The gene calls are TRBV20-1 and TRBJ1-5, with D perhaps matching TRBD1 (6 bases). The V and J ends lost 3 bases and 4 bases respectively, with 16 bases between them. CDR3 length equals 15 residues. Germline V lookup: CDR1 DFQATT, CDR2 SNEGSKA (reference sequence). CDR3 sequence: CSASARGAYNQPQHF. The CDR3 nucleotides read TGCAGTGCTAGTGCGCGGGGGGCCTATAATCAGCCCCAGCATTTT.

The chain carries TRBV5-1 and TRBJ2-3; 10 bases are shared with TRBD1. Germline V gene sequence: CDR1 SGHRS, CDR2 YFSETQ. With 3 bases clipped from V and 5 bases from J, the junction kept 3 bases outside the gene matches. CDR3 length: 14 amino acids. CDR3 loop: CASSSGTGVDTQYF. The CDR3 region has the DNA TGCGCCAGCAGCTCCGGGACAGGGGTAGATACGCAGTATTTT.